This is a list of T cell receptor beta chains from one sample in a study of control samples from healthy donors and cancer patients. Repertoires were generated with immunoSEQ multiplex PCR, while TCRdb's copy carries only in-frame clones and drops some. The sample lists about 96,000 clones, approximately 95% occurring once. The sample taken for sequencing was blood. The receptors stem from a man aged 18 to 29 in good health. CDR3s leave out the opening cysteine and the closing phenylalanine or tryptophan.

>TRBV7-8|TRBJ2-3
ASSLGAAGGTDTQY
>TRBV24-1|TRBJ2-1
ATSERTGSNEQF
>TRBV19|TRBJ1-4
ASSIRSQGTEKLF
>TRBV6-6|TRBJ2-1
ASSYSTGSLNEQF
>TRBV18|TRBJ1-3
ASSPSETASGNTIY
>TRBV21-1|TRBJ2-3
ASSNSWARRITDTQY
>TRBV5-5|TRBJ2-1
ASSENDNEQF
>TRBV28|TRBJ2-7
ASSLLVSSYEQY
>TRBV6-5|TRBJ1-4
ASSRERGGNEKLF
>TRBV7-6|TRBJ1-1
ASSLAPAGLNTEAF
>TRBV5-4|TRBJ1-1
ASSSGVGNTEAF
>TRBV7-8|TRBJ2-1
ASSPRPDEQF
>TRBV15|TRBJ1-1
ATSRATVTEAF
>TRBV4-1|TRBJ2-3
ASSVGSTDTQY